This T cell receptor beta chain originates from a study of shared clonotypes between healthy human individuals. General study findings and limits: Generation of non-shared clonotypes was less probable than generation of clonotypes shared by all four donors.

Profiling relied on immunoSEQ multiplex PCR, and the TCRdb table lists in-frame clones only, not all of them. The sample carries 1,400,000 or so clones, around 98.5% recorded once. Losses at the gene ends were 1 base for V and 8 bases for J; bases not matched to a gene: 7. CDR3 length: 14 amino acids. The V gene's germline CDR1 is LNHNV and CDR2 YYDKDF (reference sequence). To note about this clone: Its specificity is unknown.

This TCR came from a man aged 30-40 years in good health. The V and J genes are TRBV15 and TRBJ1-2, with 7 positions matching TRBD1. The material sequenced was naive CD4+ T cells sorted from blood. Stated subset: CD45RA+ positively selected. In DNA, the CDR3 is TGTGCCACCAGCAGAGGACAGGGAGCTCAAGGCTACACCTTC. It yields the protein CATSRGQGAQGYTF.